This note documents a single T cell receptor beta chain sequence. The antigen remains undetermined. Trimming pared 7 bases from V and 4 bases from J, leaving 14 bases between. This CDR3 has 14 amino acids. Germline CDR1 LGHDT, CDR2 YNNKEL (reference sequence). Samples each had at least 5.5 micrograms of total RNA extracted. These data originate in a study of blood T cells in healthy people across ages. Through a sample-barcoded 5' primer and a J-beta primer mix, a second PCR was run for roughly 7 to 12 cycles. Template switching added a 12-random-nucleotide identifier to every cDNA molecule. Each sample provided no less than 2.5 million CDR3-containing paired-end reads. TCRdb ran MiXCR on the 5' RACE reads and lists one entry per CDR3 protein. In the table there are some 730,000 distinct CDR3 sequences, roughly 20% of which are singletons. General observations from the study: Both higher diversity and more naive CD4+ cells marked long-lived donors when set against aged donors.

This chain links TRBV3-1 with TRBJ2-1, with D perhaps being TRBD1 or TRBD2 (5 bases each). The sequencing sample was made of blood. The sequence came from a man aged 70 or older in good health. As DNA, the CDR3 is TGTGCCAGCACCCAGGGACGGCATTACAATGAGCAGTTCTTC. It is translated as CASTQGRHYNEQFF.